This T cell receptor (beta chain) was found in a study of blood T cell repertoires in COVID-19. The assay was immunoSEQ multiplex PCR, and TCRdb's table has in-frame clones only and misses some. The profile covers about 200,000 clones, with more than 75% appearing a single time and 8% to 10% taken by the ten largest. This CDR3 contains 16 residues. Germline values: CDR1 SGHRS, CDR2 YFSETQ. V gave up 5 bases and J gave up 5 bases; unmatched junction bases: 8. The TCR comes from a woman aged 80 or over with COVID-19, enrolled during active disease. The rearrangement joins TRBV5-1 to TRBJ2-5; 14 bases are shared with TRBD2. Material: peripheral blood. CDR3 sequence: CASSPLTSGGAETQYF. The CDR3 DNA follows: TGCGCCAGCAGTCCCTTGACTAGCGGGGGGGCGGAGACCCAGTACTTC.